The 15 T cell receptor beta chains reported below all come from one sample, sequenced in a study of cytomegalovirus exposure and HLA in healthy donors. Generated by immunoSEQ multiplex PCR, the TCRdb table keeps only in-frame clones and is missing some. The sample holds 150,000 to 200,000 clones, 85% seen once. Sequences were obtained from PBMCs. All receptors derive from a young man in good health and CMV-seropositive.

This clone was counted a single time. V gene TRBV7-9 combines with J gene TRBJ2-7, with 9 bases fitting TRBD2. V lost 3 bases, J lost 2 bases, and 8 bases stayed unmatched. This CDR3 comprises 16 residues. Germline V CDR1 and CDR2: SEHNR, FQNEAQ (reference sequence). The CDR3 sequence is CASSLVLAGTTYEQYF. The CDR3 nucleotides are TGTGCCAGCAGCTTGGTGCTAGCGGGGACAACCTACGAGCAGTACTTC.

The chain has TRBV7-8 and TRBJ2-1, with a possible D match to TRBD1 (6 bases). The CDR3 length is 14 residues. V gave up 3 bases and J gave up 8 bases, with 14 bases separating them. The V gene's germline CDR1 is SGHVS and CDR2 FQNEAQ. In DNA, the CDR3 is TGTGCCAGCAGCTTCGGGACGGGGACATATGAGCAGTTCTTC. Encoded protein: CASSFGTGTYEQFF. The full variable domain, in which reference TRBV7-8 and TRBJ2-1 provide the parts outside the CDR3, is GAGVSQSPRYKVAKRGQDVALRCDPISGHVSLFWYQQALGQGPEFLTYFQNEAQLDKSGLPSDRFFAERPEGSVSTLKIQRTQQEDSAVYLCASSFGTGTYEQFFGPGTRLTVL.

V is TRBV28 and J is TRBJ1-1, with unresolved D. CDR1 and CDR2 from the germline V gene are MDHEN and SYDVKM. Trimming pared 3 bases from V and 7 bases from J, leaving 12 bases between. The CDR3 has 13 amino acids. As DNA, the CDR3 is TGTGCCAGCAGTTTCGGGGATTTGGGTGAAGCTTTCTTT. Translation: CASSFGDLGEAFF.

This chain links TRBV30 with TRBJ2-3, with 8 bases lining up with TRBD2. The CDR3 contains 14 residues. Per germline, CDR1 GTSNPN and CDR2 SVGIG (reference sequence). V shed 4 bases, J shed 0 bases, and the junction held 3 bases outside the gene matches. The CDR3 DNA follows: TGTGCCTGGAACCCGGGGGGGAGCACAGATACGCAGTATTTT. Amino acid sequence: CAWNPGGSTDTQYF.

This sequence joins TRBV5-1 and TRBJ2-1; 9 bases match TRBD1. The CDR3 loop spans 13 amino acids. Germline values: CDR1 SGHRS, CDR2 YFSETQ. J was trimmed by 9 bases and V by 5 bases; bases with no gene match: 6. This CDR3 reads CASRTGQGPEQFF. CDR3 in DNA: TGCGCCAGCAGGACGGGACAGGGCCCTGAGCAGTTCTTC.

The CDR3 sequence is CASSPWDSETTDTQYF. CDR3 bases: TGTGCCAGCAGCCCCTGGGATAGCGAGACCACAGATACGCAGTATTTT. The chain links TRBV14 to TRBJ2-3; D possibly corresponds to TRBD2 (5 bases). The germline V gene has CDR1 SGHDN and CDR2 FVKESK. The CDR3 has 16 amino acids. The V gene lost 4 bases and the J gene lost 2 bases, with 16 bases spanning the gap.

The table lists this clone with a count of one. The chain has TRBV28 and TRBJ1-5; 8 bases align to TRBD1. Germline V CDR1 and CDR2: MDHEN, SYDVKM. The CDR3 totals 19 residues. The V gene end was trimmed by 6 bases and the J gene end by 5 bases; junction bases not matched to a gene: 21. The CDR3 sequence is CASSPGPMDRELGDQPQHF. The CDR3 nucleotides are TGTGCCAGCAGCCCCGGCCCAATGGACAGGGAACTTGGGGATCAGCCCCAGCATTTT.

This rearrangement joins TRBV7-9 to TRBJ2-1, with D possibly being TRBD2 (6 bases). Between the trimmed V and J ends, which lost 5 bases and 1 base, there was a span of 9 bases. Germline CDR1 is SEHNR and CDR2 is FQNEAQ (reference sequence). There are 14 residues in the CDR3. The CDR3 here is CASSRAGSYNEQFF. The DNA of the CDR3 is TGTGCCAGCAGCCGCGCGGGGTCCTACAATGAGCAGTTCTTC.

This clone showed up just a few times. This chain uses TRBV7-7 with TRBJ2-7, with D possibly matching TRBD1 (6 bases). The V and J ends lost 5 bases and 5 bases respectively, with 22 bases between them. CDR1 and CDR2 from the germline V gene are SSHAT and FNYEAQ (reference sequence). This CDR3 is 16 amino acids long. CDR3 DNA sequence: TGTGCCAGCAGCCCGAATGCAGGGGCCGTTGTGGACGAGCAGTACTTC. This translates into CASSPNAGAVVDEQYF.

The chain uses TRBV11-2 and TRBJ1-4; 7 bases are a match to TRBD1. The CDR3 is made up of 17 amino acids. V lost 0 bases to trimming and J lost 5 bases; unmatched junction nucleotides: 9. Germline values: CDR1 SGHAT, CDR2 FQNNGV. CDR3 sequence: CASSLDREGQLNEKLFF. CDR3 sequence (DNA): TGTGCCAGCAGCTTAGATCGGGAGGGACAGCTAAATGAAAAACTGTTTTTT. Complete variable domain (other parts from reference TRBV11-2 and TRBJ1-4): EAGVAQSPRYKIIEKRQSVAFWCNPISGHATLYWYQQILGQGPKLLIQFQNNGVVDDSQLPKDRFSAERLKGVDSTLKIQPAKLEDSAVYLCASSLDREGQLNEKLFFGSGTQLSVL.

This clone has a count of ten or more. This CDR3 reads CASSIYGGNEKLFF. DNA for the CDR3: TGTGCCAGTAGTATCTACGGGGGAAATGAAAAACTGTTTTTT. V and J are TRBV19 and TRBJ1-4, with D maybe TRBD1 (5 bases). CDR3 length: 14 residues. The germline V gene encodes CDR1 LNHDA and CDR2 SQIVND (reference sequence). Trimming stripped 3 bases from V and 5 bases from J, with 10 bases between.

This clone has a handful of counts. The chain uses TRBV11-3 and TRBJ1-1; D might be TRBD1 (5 bases). V was pared by 3 bases and J by 2 bases, with 10 bases between. The CDR3 covers 14 residues. Germline CDR1 reads SGHNT; CDR2 reads YENEEA. CDR3 bases: TGTGCCAGCAGCTTCCGACAGCAAAACACTGAAGCTTTCTTT. As protein: CASSFRQQNTEAFF. The full variable domain, completed using reference TRBV11-3 and TRBJ1-1, is EAGVVQSPRYKIIEKKQPVAFWCNPISGHNTLYWYLQNLGQGPELLIRYENEEAVDDSQLPKDRFSAERLKGVDSTLKIQPAELGDSAVYLCASSFRQQNTEAFFGQGTRLTVV.

This clone was recorded a few times. The chain uses TRBV5-1 and TRBJ2-7; 7 bases are shared with TRBD1. Germline V gene lookup returns CDR1 SGHRS and CDR2 YFSETQ. V trimming: 6 bases; J trimming: 3 bases; junction bases outside the gene matches: 6. CDR3 length equals 13 residues. The CDR3: CASTSTGLYEQYF. DNA for the CDR3: TGCGCCAGCACCTCGACAGGGCTCTACGAGCAGTACTTC.

This clone was recorded once. The V gene is TRBV5-1, the J gene TRBJ2-6, with D perhaps TRBD1 (6 bases). CDR1 SGHRS and CDR2 YFSETQ come from the germline V gene. Trimming took off 2 bases at V and 1 base at J, with 7 bases between the two ends. The CDR3 runs 15 residues. The CDR3 nucleotides read TGCGCCAGCAGCTTAACAGGGTCTGGGGCCAACGTCCTGACTTTC. It codes for CASSLTGSGANVLTF.

The V call is TRBV5-8, the J call TRBJ1-5; unclear D gene. The germline V gene encodes CDR1 SGHTS and CDR2 YDEGEE. The CDR3 sequence is 12 residues long. Trimming pared 2 bases from V and 8 bases from J, leaving 8 bases between. The CDR3 region is CASSFGVKPQHF. The CDR3 nucleotides read TGTGCCAGCAGCTTCGGAGTAAAGCCCCAGCATTTT.